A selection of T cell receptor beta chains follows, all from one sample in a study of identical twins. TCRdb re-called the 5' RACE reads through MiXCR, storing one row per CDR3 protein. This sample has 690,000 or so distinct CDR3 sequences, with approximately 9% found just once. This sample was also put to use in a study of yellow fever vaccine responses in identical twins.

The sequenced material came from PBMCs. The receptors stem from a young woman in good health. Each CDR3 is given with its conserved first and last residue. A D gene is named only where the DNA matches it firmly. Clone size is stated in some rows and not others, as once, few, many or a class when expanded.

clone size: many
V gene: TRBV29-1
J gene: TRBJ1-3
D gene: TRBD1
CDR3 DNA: TGCAGCGTAACGACAGGGGTGAGCGGAAACACCATATATTTT
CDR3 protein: CSVTTGVSGNTIYF

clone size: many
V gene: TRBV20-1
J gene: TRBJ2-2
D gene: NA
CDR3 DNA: TGCAGTGCTAGGGGAACAACCGCGAACACCGGGGAGCTGTTTTTT
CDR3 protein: CSARGTTANTGELFF

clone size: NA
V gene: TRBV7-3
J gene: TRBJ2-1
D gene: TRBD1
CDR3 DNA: TGTGCCAGCAGCTCGACAGGGCCTGACAATGAGCAGTTCTTC
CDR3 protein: CASSSTGPDNEQFF

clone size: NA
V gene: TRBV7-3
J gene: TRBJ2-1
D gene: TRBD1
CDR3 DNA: TGTGCCAGCAGCCTACACAGGGGGTCTGGGCGGAATGAGCAGTTCTTC
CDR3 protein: CASSLHRGSGRNEQFF

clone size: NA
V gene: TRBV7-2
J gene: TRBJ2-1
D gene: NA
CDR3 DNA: TGTGCCAGCAGCTTTGGGGGTCTACCGGGCTCCTACAATGAGCAGTTCTTC
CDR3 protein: CASSFGGLPGSYNEQFF

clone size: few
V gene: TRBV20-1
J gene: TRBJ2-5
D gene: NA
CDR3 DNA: TGCAGTGCTAGTCTCTTTGGGGGTAAAGAGACCCAGTACTTC
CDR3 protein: CSASLFGGKETQYF

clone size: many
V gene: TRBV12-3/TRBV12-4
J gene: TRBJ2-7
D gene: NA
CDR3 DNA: TGTGCCAGCAGGCGCAGTAGGGGGGCTTCCTACGAGCAGTACTTC
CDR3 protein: CASRRSRGASYEQYF

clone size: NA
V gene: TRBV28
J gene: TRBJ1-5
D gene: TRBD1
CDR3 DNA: TGTGCCAGCAGTTTAGGGGGGACAGGGAAACCCTCTAATCAGCCCCAGCATTTT
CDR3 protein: CASSLGGTGKPSNQPQHF

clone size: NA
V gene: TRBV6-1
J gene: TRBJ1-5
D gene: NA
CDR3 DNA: TGTGCCAGCAAAGAACAGCCGAATAGCAATCAGCCCCAGCATTTT
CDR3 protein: CASKEQPNSNQPQHF

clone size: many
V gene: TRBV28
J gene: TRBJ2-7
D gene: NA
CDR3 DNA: TGTGCCAGCAGCCTCCCTCGGACGGCGGGACGGGAGCAGTACTTC
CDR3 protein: CASSLPRTAGREQYF

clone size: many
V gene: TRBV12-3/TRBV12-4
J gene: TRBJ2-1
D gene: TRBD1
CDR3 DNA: TGTGCCAGCATCCCCGGACAGGGAGGATACAATGAGCAGTTCTTC
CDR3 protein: CASIPGQGGYNEQFF

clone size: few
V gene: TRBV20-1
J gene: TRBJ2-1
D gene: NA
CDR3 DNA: TGCAGTGCTAGTGGCCTTGTCGGAATCAATGAGCAGTTCTTC
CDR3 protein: CSASGLVGINEQFF

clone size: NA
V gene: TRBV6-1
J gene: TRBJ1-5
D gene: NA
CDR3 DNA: TGTGCCAGCAATGATCAGGTCATTTTGGGGAGCAATCAGCCCCAGCATTTT
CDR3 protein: CASNDQVILGSNQPQHF

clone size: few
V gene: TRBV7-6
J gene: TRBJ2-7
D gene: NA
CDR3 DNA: TGTGCCAGCAGCCGTGGGGAAGGCTACGAGCAGTACTTC
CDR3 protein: CASSRGEGYEQYF

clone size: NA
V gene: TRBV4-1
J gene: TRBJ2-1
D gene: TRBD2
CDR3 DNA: TGCGCCAGCAGCCAACCGGGGGGCTCCTACAATGAGCAGTTCTTC
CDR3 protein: CASSQPGGSYNEQFF

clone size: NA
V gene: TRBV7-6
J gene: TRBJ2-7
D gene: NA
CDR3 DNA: TGTGCCAGCAGCTTAGCGTGGCGGAGCTCCTACGAGCAGTACTTC
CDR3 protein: CASSLAWRSSYEQYF

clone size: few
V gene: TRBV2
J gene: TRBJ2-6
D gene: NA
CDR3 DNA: TGTGCCAGCAGTGTGACGGGGACCGGGGCCAACGTCCTGACTTTC
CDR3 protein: CASSVTGTGANVLTF

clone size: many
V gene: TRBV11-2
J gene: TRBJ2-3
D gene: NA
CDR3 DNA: TGTGCCAGCAGCTTAAAAGGGGTTGGCCCCACGTATTTT
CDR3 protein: CASSLKGVGPTYF

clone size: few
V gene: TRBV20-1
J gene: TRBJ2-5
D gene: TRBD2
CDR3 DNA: TGCAGTGCTAGCCTTATGGTGCTAGCGGTTCAAGAGACCCAGTACTTC
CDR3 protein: CSASLMVLAVQETQYF

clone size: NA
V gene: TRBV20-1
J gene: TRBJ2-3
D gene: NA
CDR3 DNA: TGCAGTGCTACCTTCCGGGCTTCAGATACGCAGTATTTT
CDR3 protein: CSATFRASDTQYF

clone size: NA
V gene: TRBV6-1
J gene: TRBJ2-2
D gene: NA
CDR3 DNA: TGTGCCAGCAGGCCCCCCGCGAACACCGGGGAGCTGTTTTTT
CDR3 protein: CASRPPANTGELFF

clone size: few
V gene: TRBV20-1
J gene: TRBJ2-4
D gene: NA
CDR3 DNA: TGCAGTGCGAAAGGGGTCCCAGGGCAAAACATTCAGTACTTC
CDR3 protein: CSAKGVPGQNIQYF

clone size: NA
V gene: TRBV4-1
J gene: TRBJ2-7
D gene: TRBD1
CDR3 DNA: TGCGCCAGCAGCCCAATCGGGACAGAGTACGAGCAGTACTTC
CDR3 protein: CASSPIGTEYEQYF

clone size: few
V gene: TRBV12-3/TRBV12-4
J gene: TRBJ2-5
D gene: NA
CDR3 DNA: TGTGCCAGCAGTTTTAGAAGCTTCCCCGAGACCCAGTACTTC
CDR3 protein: CASSFRSFPETQYF

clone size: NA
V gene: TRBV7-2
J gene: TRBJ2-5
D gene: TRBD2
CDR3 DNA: TGTGCCAGCAGCTTAGGAAGCGGGACCCAAGAGACCCAGTACTTC
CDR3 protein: CASSLGSGTQETQYF

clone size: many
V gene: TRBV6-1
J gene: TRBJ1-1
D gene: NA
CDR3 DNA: TGTGCCAGCGAAAGGGGGACGGTCACTGAAGCTTTCTTT
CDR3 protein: CASERGTVTEAFF

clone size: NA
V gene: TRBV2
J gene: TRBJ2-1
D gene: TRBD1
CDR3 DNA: TGTGCCAGCAGGGGAGGACAGGGGCAGGACAATGAGCAGTTCTTC
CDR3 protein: CASRGGQGQDNEQFF

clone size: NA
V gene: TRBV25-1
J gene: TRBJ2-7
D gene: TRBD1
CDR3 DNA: TGTGCCAGCAGCGGGCGAAGTACGACAGGGGTCCACGAGCAGTACTTC
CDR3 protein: CASSGRSTTGVHEQYF

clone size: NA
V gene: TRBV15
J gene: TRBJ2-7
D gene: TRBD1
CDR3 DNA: TGTGCCACCAGCAGAGAACAGGGGGCATTCGAGCAGTACTTC
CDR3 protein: CATSREQGAFEQYF

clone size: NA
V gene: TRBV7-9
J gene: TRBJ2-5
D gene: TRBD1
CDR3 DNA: TGTGCCAGCAGCTTAGATTTCGGGACAGGGGGCGGAGAGACCCAGTACTTC
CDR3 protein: CASSLDFGTGGGETQYF

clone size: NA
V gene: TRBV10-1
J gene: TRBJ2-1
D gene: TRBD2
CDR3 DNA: TGCGCCAGCAGTGGGGTACGGCTAGCGGACAATGAGCAGTTCTTC
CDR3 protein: CASSGVRLADNEQFF

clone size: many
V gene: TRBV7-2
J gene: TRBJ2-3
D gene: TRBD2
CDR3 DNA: TGTGCCAGCAGCCTCAGAGAGCGGGAATCAGATACGCAGTATTTT
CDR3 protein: CASSLRERESDTQYF

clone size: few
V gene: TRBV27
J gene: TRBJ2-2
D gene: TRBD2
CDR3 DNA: TGTGCCAGCAGTCGCTTCGGGCTAGCGGAGACATACACCGGGGAGCTGTTTTTT
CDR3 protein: CASSRFGLAETYTGELFF

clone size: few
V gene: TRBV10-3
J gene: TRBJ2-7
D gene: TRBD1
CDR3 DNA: TGTGCCATCAGTGTGGGACAGAGCTCCTACGAGCAGTACTTC
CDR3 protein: CAISVGQSSYEQYF

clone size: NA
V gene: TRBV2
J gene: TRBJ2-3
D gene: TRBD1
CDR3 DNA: TGTGCCAGCAGCGACAGGGGGCTAAGCACAGATACGCAGTATTTT
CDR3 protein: CASSDRGLSTDTQYF

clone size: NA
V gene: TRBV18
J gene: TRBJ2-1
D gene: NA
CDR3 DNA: TGTGCCAGCTCACCACTGCCCAGGGGAACCTACAATGAGCAGTTCTTC
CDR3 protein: CASSPLPRGTYNEQFF

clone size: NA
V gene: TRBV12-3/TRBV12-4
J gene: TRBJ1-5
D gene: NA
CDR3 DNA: TGTGCCAGCAGTTTAATAAGGGTGGGCATGGAGCCCCAGCATTTT
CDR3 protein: CASSLIRVGMEPQHF

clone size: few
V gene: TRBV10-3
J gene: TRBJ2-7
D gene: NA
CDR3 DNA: TGTGCCATCAGTGCGGACCGGGACACCAACTACGAGCAGTACTTC
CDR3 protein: CAISADRDTNYEQYF

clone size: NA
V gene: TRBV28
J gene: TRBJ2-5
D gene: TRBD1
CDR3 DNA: TGTGCCAGCAGTTCCCCGACAGGGAATTTACAAGAGACCCAGTACTTC
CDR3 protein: CASSSPTGNLQETQYF

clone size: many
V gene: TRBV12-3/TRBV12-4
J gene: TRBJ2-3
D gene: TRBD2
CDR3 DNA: TGTGCCAGCATCCCACTAGCGGGGTACACAGATACGCAGTATTTT
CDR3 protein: CASIPLAGYTDTQYF

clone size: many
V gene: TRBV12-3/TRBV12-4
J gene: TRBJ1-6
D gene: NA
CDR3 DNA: TGTGCCAGCAGTAGGACGGCCTATAATTCACCCCTCCACTTT
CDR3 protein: CASSRTAYNSPLHF

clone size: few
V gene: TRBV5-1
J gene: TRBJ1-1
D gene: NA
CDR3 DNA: TGCGCCAGCAGCCCCTCGCCGGGTACCACTGAAGCTTTCTTT
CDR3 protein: CASSPSPGTTEAFF

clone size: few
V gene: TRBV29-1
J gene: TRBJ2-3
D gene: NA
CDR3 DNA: TGCAGCGTTGATAGGGTCGTCTCAGATACGCAGTATTTT
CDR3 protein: CSVDRVVSDTQYF

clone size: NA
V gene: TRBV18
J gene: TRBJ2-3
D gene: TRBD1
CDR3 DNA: TGTGCCAGCTCACCACCGAGACAGGGTCCTAGCACAGATACGCAGTATTTT
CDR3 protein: CASSPPRQGPSTDTQYF

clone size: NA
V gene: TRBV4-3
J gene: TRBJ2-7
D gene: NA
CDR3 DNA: TGCGCCAGCAGCCAAGAGGGGCTAGGGTACGAGCAGTACTTC
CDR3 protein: CASSQEGLGYEQYF